Below, 20 T cell receptor beta chains from the same sample are listed, as sequenced in a study of blood T cell repertoires in COVID-19. Sequencing was performed with immunoSEQ multiplex PCR; in TCRdb, only in-frame clones are kept and a portion is missing. The profile shows around 140,000 clones, about 80% of them singletons. The sample comprised PBMCs or T cells enriched from blood (not recorded which). These receptors all stem from a man aged 35-49 years with acute COVID-19.

The chain recombines TRBV27 with TRBJ2-3, with TRBD2 matching over 7 bases. The length of the CDR3 is 17 residues. Trimming took 5 bases from V and 3 from J; bases not matched to a gene: 14. Germline CDR1 and CDR2: MNHEY and SMNVEV (reference sequence). The CDR3: CASSPAPGREGTDTQYF. The DNA for the CDR3 is TGTGCCAGCAGTCCCGCCCCTGGAAGGGAGGGAACAGATACGCAGTATTTT.

V is TRBV7-9 and J is TRBJ1-1, with D possibly being TRBD1 (6 bases). The V gene lost 3 bases and the J gene lost 1 base, with 12 bases spanning the gap. This CDR3 contains 15 residues. Germline values: CDR1 SEHNR, CDR2 FQNEAQ (reference sequence). In DNA, the CDR3 is TGTGCCAGCAGCTTGATAGGGGGGGCGAACACTGAAGCTTTCTTT. It encodes CASSLIGGANTEAFF.

The chain employs TRBV28 and TRBJ2-5; D is perhaps TRBD2 (6 bases). CDR3 length: 15 residues. V gave up 4 bases and J gave up 1 base, with 13 bases separating them. Germline loops: CDR1 MDHEN, CDR2 SYDVKM. The CDR3 DNA reads as TGTGCCAGCAGTTCCCCGGGGGAGCCCCAAGAGACCCAGTACTTC. Residues: CASSSPGEPQETQYF.

The gene calls are TRBV28 and TRBJ1-1; D is undetermined. The V and J ends lost 5 bases and 0 bases respectively, with 7 bases between them. CDR3 length equals 13 residues. CDR1 and CDR2 (germline): MDHEN, SYDVKM. This chain's CDR3 is CASSPVMNTEAFF. The CDR3 nucleotides are TGTGCCAGCAGTCCAGTCATGAACACTGAAGCTTTCTTT.

The sample holds a few counts of this clone. The CDR3 sequence is CASRTGTANTGELFF. Written as DNA, the CDR3 is TGTGCCAGCAGAACCGGGACAGCGAACACCGGGGAGCTGTTTTTT. This chain links TRBV5-4 with TRBJ2-2, with TRBD1 matching 7 bases. From germline, CDR1 is SGHNT and CDR2 YYREEE (reference sequence). The CDR3 totals 15 residues. J was trimmed by 0 bases and V by 5 bases; bases with no gene match: 4.

This clone was seen only once. The rearrangement uses TRBV27 and TRBJ1-1, with 9 nucleotides matching TRBD1. This CDR3 spans 13 amino acids. V was pared by 5 bases and J by 8 bases, with 6 bases of the junction left unmatched. In germline, CDR1 is MNHEY, CDR2 SMNVEV (reference sequence). The CDR3 protein is CASSPYGQGEAFF. The CDR3 bases are TGTGCCAGCAGTCCCTATGGACAGGGGGAAGCTTTCTTT.

The V and J genes are TRBV6-6 and TRBJ2-3; 12 nucleotides align to TRBD2. CDR1 and CDR2 (germline): MNHNY, SVGAGI (reference sequence). V shed 7 bases, J shed 3 bases, and the junction held 8 bases outside the gene matches. This CDR3 has 16 amino acids. DNA of the CDR3: TGTGCCAGCACCCTGACTAGCGGGGGAGAAACAGATACGCAGTATTTT. Translating it yields CASTLTSGGETDTQYF.

J is TRBJ2-7 and V is TRBV2, with 7 bases identical to TRBD1. The CDR3 consists of 12 residues. Unmatched junction bases numbered 6, after V lost 11 bases and J lost 2 bases. In germline, CDR1 is SNHLY, CDR2 FYNNEI. DNA of the CDR3: TGTGCCGCCGGGACAGAACCCTACGAGCAGTACTTC. It yields the protein CAAGTEPYEQYF.

Only a few counts were recorded for this clone. The chain carries TRBV2 and TRBJ2-7; unclear D gene. Germline V CDR1 and CDR2: SNHLY, FYNNEI. CDR3 length: 11 residues. The ends were cut back, 7 bases at V and 6 bases at J, with 10 bases in the middle. The CDR3 reads CASTSVSEQYF. CDR3 DNA sequence: TGTGCCAGCACAAGCGTCTCCGAGCAGTACTTC.

Written as DNA, the CDR3 is TGCAGTGCTAGACCAGACTTGGGCCTCCACTTT. Its protein is CSARPDLGLHF. This rearrangement joins TRBV20-1 to TRBJ1-6; D gene uncertain. This CDR3 contains 11 residues. The V gene lost 2 bases and the J gene lost 15 bases, with 11 bases spanning the gap. CDR1 DFQATT and CDR2 SNEGSKA come from the germline V gene (reference sequence).

The CDR3 DNA sequence: TGTGCCAGCAGCAAGCGAGCGTCAGGGCCTAGCACAGATACGCAGTATTTT. Its translation: CASSKRASGPSTDTQYF. The genes are TRBV21-1 and TRBJ2-3; the table's D call, TRBD1, was not checked against the DNA. TRBV21-1 is recorded as a pseudogene. CDR3 length: 17 amino acids.

The chain couples TRBV18 to TRBJ1-3; no clear D. V gave up 0 bases and J gave up 3 bases, with 9 bases separating them. The CDR3 extends over 15 amino acids. Germline-derived CDR1 and CDR2 are KGHSH and LQKENI. The DNA of the CDR3 is TGTGCCAGCTCACCACCTCCGGCGGGTGGAAACACCATATATTTT. Translated: CASSPPPAGGNTIYF.

J is TRBJ2-1 and V is TRBV7-9; no definite D call. The CDR3 has 12 residues. V was shortened by 1 base and J by 11 bases, with 9 bases between the two germline ends. Germline assignment: CDR1 SEHNR and CDR2 FQNEAQ (reference sequence). The CDR3 nucleotides are TGTGCCAGCAGCTTAGGAGGTGGTAAGCAGTTCTTC. This gives the protein CASSLGGGKQFF.

The CDR3 nucleotides are TGCGCCAGCAGACTTGGACTGAACAATGAAAAACTGTTTTTT. Its protein is CASRLGLNNEKLFF. The chain links TRBV5-1 to TRBJ1-4; no firm D call. From germline, CDR1 is SGHRS and CDR2 YFSETQ. Trimming took 5 bases from V and 5 from J, leaving 13 bases between them. The CDR3 extends over 14 amino acids.

The V gene is TRBV5-6, the J gene TRBJ2-2; 10 nucleotides agree with TRBD1. The CDR3 runs 16 residues. V lost 4 bases, J lost 7 bases, and 10 bases stayed unmatched. Germline V CDR1 and CDR2: SGHDT, YYEEEE. Written as DNA, the CDR3 is TGTGCCAGCAGCATCTACGGGACAGGGGATCTCGGGGAGCTGTTTTTT. Protein: CASSIYGTGDLGELFF. The variable domain in full, with the rest retrieved from reference TRBV5-6 and TRBJ2-2, is DAGVTQSPTHLIKTRGQQVTLRCSPKSGHDTVSWYQQALGQGPQFIFQYYEEEERQRGNFPDRFSGHQFPNYSSELNVNALLLGDSALYLCASSIYGTGDLGELFFGEGSRLTVL.

The gene calls are TRBV29-1 and TRBJ2-7; weak D call: TRBD2 (5 bases). The CDR3 consists of 13 residues. The V gene lost 5 bases and the J gene lost 2 bases, with 13 bases spanning the gap. CDR1 and CDR2 (germline): SQVTM, ANQGSEA. CDR3 protein: CSVQIGGTYEQYF. In DNA form, the CDR3 reads TGCAGCGTTCAAATCGGAGGAACCTACGAGCAGTACTTC.

The chain combines TRBV28 with TRBJ2-1; 13 bases match TRBD2. Germline loops: CDR1 MDHEN, CDR2 SYDVKM. Trimming removed 8 bases from V and 8 bases from J; junction bases left unmatched: 6. The CDR3 sequence is 14 residues long. The CDR3 reads CASLRLAGGHEQFF. Written as DNA, the CDR3 is TGTGCCAGCCTTAGACTAGCGGGGGGCCATGAGCAGTTCTTC.

This rearrangement joins TRBV5-1 to TRBJ1-2; the match to TRBD1 covers 9 bases. Germline CDR1 is SGHRS and CDR2 is YFSETQ. The CDR3 spans 14 residues. Losses at the gene ends were 1 base for V and 6 bases for J; bases not matched to a gene: 4. CDR3 region: CASSLSRDRDGYTF. The CDR3 DNA reads TGCGCCAGCAGCTTGAGTCGGGACAGGGATGGCTACACCTTC.

The chain combines TRBV28 with TRBJ2-1, with a weak D call TRBD2 (6 bases). The V end lost 1 base, the J end lost 2 bases, and 12 bases lay between the germline ends. CDR1 and CDR2 from the germline V gene are MDHEN and SYDVKM. This CDR3 contains 16 residues. The CDR3 loop is CASSLYAGGAYNEQFF. In DNA, the CDR3 is TGTGCCAGCAGTTTATATGCAGGCGGGGCCTACAATGAGCAGTTCTTC.

The chain employs TRBV19 and TRBJ2-2, with D perhaps TRBD1 (6 bases). V was trimmed by 4 bases and J by 9 bases, leaving 18 bases between them. This CDR3 contains 15 residues. Per the germline V gene, CDR1 is LNHDA and CDR2 is SQIVND (reference sequence). CDR3 DNA sequence: TGTGCCAGTAGTACTCTACAGGGCACCGCCTGGGAGCTGTTTTTT. This translates into CASSTLQGTAWELFF.